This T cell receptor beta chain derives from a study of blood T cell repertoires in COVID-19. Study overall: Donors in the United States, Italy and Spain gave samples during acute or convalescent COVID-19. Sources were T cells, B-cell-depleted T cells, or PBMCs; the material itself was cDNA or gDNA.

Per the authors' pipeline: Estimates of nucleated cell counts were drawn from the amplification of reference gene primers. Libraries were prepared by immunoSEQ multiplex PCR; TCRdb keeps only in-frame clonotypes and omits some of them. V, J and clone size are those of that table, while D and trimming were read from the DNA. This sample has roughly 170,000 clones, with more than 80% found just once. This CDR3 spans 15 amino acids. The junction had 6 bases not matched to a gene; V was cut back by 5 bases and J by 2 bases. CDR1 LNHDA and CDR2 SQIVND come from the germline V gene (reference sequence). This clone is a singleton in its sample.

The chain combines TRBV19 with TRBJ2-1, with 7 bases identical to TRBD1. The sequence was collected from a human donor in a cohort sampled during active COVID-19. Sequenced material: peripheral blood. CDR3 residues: CASSFRQGPYNEQFF. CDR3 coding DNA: TGTGCCAGTAGTTTTCGACAGGGTCCCTACAATGAGCAGTTCTTC.